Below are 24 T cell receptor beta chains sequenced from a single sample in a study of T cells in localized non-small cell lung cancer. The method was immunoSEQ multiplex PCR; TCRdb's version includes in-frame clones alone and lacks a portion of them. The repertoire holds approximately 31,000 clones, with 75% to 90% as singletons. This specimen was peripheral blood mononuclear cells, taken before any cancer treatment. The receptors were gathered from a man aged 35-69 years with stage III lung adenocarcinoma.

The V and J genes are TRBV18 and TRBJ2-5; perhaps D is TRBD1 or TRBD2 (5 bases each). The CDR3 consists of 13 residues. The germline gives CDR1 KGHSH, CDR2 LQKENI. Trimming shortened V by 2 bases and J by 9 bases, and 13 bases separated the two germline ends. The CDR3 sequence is CASSPVGTASQYF. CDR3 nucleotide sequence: TGTGCCAGCTCACCAGTAGGGACGGCCTCCCAGTACTTC.

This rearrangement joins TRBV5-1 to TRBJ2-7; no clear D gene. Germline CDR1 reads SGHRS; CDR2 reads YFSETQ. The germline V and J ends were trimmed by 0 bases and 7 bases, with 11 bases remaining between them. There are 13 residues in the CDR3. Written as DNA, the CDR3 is TGCGCCAGCAGCTTGGTAGTAGCAGGAGAGCAGTACTTC. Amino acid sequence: CASSLVVAGEQYF.

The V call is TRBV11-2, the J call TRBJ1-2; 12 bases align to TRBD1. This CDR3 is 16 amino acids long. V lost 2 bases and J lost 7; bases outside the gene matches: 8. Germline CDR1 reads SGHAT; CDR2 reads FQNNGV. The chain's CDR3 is CASSLHGTGGVGGYTF. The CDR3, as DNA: TGTGCCAGCAGCTTACACGGGACAGGGGGCGTGGGTGGCTACACCTTC.

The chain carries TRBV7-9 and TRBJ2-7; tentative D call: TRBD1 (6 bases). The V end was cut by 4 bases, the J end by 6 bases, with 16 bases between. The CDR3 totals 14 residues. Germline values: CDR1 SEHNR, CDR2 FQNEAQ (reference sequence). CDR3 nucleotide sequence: TGTGCCAGCAGCTATACCGGGACACTTGGCGAGCAGTACTTC. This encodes CASSYTGTLGEQYF.

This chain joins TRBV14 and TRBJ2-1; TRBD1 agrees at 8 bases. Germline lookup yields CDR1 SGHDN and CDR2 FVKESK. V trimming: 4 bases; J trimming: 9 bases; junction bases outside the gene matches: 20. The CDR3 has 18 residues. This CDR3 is CASSRTGFGGLRGGEQFF. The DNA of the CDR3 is TGTGCCAGCAGCCGGACAGGGTTTGGGGGCCTGAGGGGCGGTGAGCAGTTCTTC.

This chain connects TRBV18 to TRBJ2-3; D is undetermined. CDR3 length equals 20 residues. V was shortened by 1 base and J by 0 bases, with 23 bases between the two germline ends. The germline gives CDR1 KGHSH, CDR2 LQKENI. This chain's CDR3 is CASSPRAQQLAFSSTDTQYF. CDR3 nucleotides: TGTGCCAGCTCACCACGGGCACAGCAACTCGCATTTTCTAGCACAGATACGCAGTATTTT.

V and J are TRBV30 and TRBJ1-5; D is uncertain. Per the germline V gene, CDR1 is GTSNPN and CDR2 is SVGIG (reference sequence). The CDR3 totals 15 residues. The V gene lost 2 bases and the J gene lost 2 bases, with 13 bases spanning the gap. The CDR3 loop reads CAWSRGPGGNQPQHF. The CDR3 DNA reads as TGTGCCTGGAGTAGAGGGCCGGGTGGCAATCAGCCCCAGCATTTT.

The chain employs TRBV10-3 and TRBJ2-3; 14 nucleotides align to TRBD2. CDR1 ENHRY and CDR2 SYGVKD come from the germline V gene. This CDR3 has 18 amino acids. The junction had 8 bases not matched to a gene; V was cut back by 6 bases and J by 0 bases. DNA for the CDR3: TGTGCCATCAGCTCGACTAGCGGGGGGGCATCTAGCACAGATACGCAGTATTTT. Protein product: CAISSTSGGASSTDTQYF.

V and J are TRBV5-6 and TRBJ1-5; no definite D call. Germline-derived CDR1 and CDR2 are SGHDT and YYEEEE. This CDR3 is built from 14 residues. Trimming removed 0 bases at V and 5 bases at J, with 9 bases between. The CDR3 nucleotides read TGTGCCAGCAGCTTGGTATCGCAGCATCAGCCCCAGCATTTT. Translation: CASSLVSQHQPQHF.

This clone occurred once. The CDR3 DNA reads as TGTGCCAGCAGCGGACAGCAGGGGCAAGGTGGGACTAACTATGGCTACACCTTC. It codes for CASSGQQGQGGTNYGYTF. The rearrangement joins TRBV9 to TRBJ1-2; D possibly corresponds to TRBD1 (6 bases). V shed 3 bases and J shed 0 bases, with 21 bases lying between them. CDR1 is SGDLS and CDR2 is YYNGEE in the germline V gene. The CDR3 extends over 18 amino acids.

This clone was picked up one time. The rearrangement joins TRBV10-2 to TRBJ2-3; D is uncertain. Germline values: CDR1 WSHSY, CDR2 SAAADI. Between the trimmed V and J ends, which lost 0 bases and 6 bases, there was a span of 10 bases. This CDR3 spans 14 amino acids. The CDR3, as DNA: TGCGCCAGCAGTGAGTCTATTCTAAAGGATACGCAGTATTTT. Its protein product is CASSESILKDTQYF.

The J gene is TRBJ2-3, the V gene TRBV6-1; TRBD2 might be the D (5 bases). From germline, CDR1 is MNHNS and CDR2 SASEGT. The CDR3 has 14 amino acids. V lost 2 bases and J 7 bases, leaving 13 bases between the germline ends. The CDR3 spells CASSERGSVYTQYF. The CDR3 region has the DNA TGTGCCAGCAGTGAACGGGGATCGGTTTATACGCAGTATTTT.

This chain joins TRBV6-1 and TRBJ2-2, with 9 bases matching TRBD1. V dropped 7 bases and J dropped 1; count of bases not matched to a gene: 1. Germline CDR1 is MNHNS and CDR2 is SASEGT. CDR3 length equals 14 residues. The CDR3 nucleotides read TGTGCCAGCAAGGGACAGGGGAACACCGGGGAGCTGTTTTTT. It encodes CASKGQGNTGELFF.

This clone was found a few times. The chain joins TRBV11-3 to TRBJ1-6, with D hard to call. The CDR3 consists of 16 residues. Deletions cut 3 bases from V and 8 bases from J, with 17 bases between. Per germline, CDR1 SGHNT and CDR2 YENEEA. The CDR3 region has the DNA TGTGCCAGCAGCTTCTCCCGTATGTCTGGAGATTCACCCCTCCACTTT. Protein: CASSFSRMSGDSPLHF.

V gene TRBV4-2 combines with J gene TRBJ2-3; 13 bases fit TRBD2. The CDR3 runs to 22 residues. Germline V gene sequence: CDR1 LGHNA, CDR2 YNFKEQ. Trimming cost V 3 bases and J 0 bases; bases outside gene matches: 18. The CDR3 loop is CASSHSPLTSGGLRTSTDTQYF. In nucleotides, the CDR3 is TGTGCCAGCAGCCACTCTCCGCTGACTAGCGGGGGGCTGAGAACTAGCACAGATACGCAGTATTTT.

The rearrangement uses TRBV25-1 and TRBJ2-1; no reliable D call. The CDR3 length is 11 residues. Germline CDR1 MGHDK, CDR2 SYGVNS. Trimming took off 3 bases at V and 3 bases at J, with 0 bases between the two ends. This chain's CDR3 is CASSDYNEQFF. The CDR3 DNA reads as TGTGCCAGCAGTGACTACAATGAGCAGTTCTTC.

The CDR3 protein is CASSLSPRSNEQFF. In DNA, the CDR3 is TGCGCCAGCAGCTTGAGTCCAAGGTCCAATGAGCAGTTCTTC. The chain uses TRBV5-1 and TRBJ2-1; D uncertain. The length of the CDR3 is 14 residues. Between the trimmed V and J ends, which lost 1 base and 6 bases, there was a span of 11 bases. Germline CDR1 is SGHRS and CDR2 is YFSETQ.

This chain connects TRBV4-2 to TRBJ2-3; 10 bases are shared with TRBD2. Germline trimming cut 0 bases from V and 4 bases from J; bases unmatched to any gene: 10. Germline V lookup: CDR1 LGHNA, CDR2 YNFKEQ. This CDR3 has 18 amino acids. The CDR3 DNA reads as TGTGCCAGCAGCCAAGATATGGATACTAGCGGGGAATCAGATACGCAGTATTTT. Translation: CASSQDMDTSGESDTQYF.

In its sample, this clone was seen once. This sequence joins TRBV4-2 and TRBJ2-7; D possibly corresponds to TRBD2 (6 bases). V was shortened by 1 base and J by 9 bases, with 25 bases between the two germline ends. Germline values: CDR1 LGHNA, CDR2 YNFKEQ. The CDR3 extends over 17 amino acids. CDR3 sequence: CASSQGLGGSGRSGQYF. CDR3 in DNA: TGTGCCAGCAGCCAAGGCTTAGGAGGGTCGGGGAGATCGGGGCAGTACTTC.

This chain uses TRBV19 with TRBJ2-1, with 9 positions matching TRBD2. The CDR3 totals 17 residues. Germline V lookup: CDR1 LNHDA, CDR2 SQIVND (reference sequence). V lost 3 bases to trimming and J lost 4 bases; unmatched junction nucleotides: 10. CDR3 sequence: CASSMRGGGAEYNEQFF. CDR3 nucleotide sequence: TGTGCCAGTAGTATGAGAGGCGGGGGGGCAGAATACAATGAGCAGTTCTTC.

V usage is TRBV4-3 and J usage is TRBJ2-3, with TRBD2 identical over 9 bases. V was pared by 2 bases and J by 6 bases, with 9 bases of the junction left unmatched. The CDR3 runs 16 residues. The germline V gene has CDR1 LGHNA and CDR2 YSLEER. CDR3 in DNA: TGCGCCAGCAGCCAAAGACAGCGGGGGGCCCTGGATACGCAGTATTTT. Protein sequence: CASSQRQRGALDTQYF.

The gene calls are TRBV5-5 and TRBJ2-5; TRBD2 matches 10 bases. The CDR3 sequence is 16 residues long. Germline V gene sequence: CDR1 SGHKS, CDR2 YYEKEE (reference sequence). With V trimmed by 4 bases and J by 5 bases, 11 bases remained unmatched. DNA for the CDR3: TGTGCCAGCAGCCGGCAGGCTAGCGGGGGTCGTGAGACCCAGTACTTC. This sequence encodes CASSRQASGGRETQYF.

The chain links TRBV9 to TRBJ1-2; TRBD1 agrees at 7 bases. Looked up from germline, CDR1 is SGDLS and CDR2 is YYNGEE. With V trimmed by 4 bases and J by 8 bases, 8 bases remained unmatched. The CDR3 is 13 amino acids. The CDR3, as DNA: TGTGCCAGCAGCTCGGACAGGCGTCGCGGCTACACCTTC. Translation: CASSSDRRRGYTF. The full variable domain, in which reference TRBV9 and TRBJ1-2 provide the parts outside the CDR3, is DSGVTQTPKHLITATGQRVTLRCSPRSGDLSVYWYQQSLDQGLQFLIQYYNGEERAKGNILERFSAQQFPDLHSELNLSSLELGDSALYFCASSSDRRRGYTFGSGTRLTVV.

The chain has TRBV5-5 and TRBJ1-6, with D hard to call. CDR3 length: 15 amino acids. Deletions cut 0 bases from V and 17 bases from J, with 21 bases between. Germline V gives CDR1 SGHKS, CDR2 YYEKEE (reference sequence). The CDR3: CASSLGGSAGGRVHF. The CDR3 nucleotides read TGTGCCAGCAGCTTGGGAGGTTCGGCAGGCGGGCGGGTCCACTTT.